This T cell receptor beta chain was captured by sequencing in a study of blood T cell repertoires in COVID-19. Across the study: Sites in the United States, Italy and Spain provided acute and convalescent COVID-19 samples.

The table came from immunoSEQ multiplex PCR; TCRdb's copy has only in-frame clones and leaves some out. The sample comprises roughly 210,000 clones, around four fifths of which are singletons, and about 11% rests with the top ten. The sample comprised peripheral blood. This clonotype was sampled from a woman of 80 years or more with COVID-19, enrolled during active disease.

The CDR3 protein is CASSQLGRMGSGNTIYF. The CDR3 DNA is TGTGCCAGCAGCCAACTAGGCAGGATGGGGAGCGGAAACACCATATATTTT. The chain joins TRBV3-1 (or the pseudogene TRBV3-2) to TRBJ1-3; no clear D gene. The V end was cut by 2 bases, the J end by 4 bases, with 18 bases between. Per the germline V gene, CDR1 is LGHDT and CDR2 is YNNKEL (reference sequence). The CDR3 loop spans 17 amino acids.